Below, 7 T cell receptor beta chains from the same sample are listed, as sequenced in a study of cytomegalovirus exposure and HLA in healthy donors. Clones were sequenced by immunoSEQ multiplex PCR, and TCRdb holds only the in-frame ones, with some missing. The sample records approximately 97,000 clones, approximately 94% being singletons. The specimen was PBMCs. These receptors were collected from a woman aged 18 to 35 in good health and CMV-seronegative.

CDR3 nucleotide sequence: TGTGCCAGCAGCCCAGCGGGGAGCTCCTACAATGAGCAGTTCTTC. It translates to CASSPAGSSYNEQFF. The genes are TRBV27 and TRBJ2-1; the match to TRBD2 covers 7 bases. Per germline, CDR1 MNHEY and CDR2 SMNVEV (reference sequence). There are 15 residues in the CDR3. V dropped 6 bases and J dropped 0; count of bases not matched to a gene: 5.

V is TRBV19 and J is TRBJ2-7; D is unresolved. The germline V gene has CDR1 LNHDA and CDR2 SQIVND (reference sequence). V dropped 3 bases and J dropped 1 base, with 7 bases sitting between them. This CDR3 contains 13 residues. Written as DNA, the CDR3 is TGTGCCAGTAGTATTTCCGTTTCCTACGAGCAGTACTTC. The encoded protein is CASSISVSYEQYF.

The chain joins TRBV10-3 to TRBJ1-4; D is uncertain. Per the germline V gene, CDR1 is ENHRY and CDR2 is SYGVKD. V lost 6 bases, J lost 7 bases, and 18 bases lay in between. The CDR3 contains 15 residues. CDR3 DNA: TGTGCCATCAGCCTGAGGGCCCGGCTTGGTGAAAAACTGTTTTTT. Translating gives CAISLRARLGEKLFF.

The chain recombines TRBV2 with TRBJ2-7; tentatively, D is TRBD1 (6 bases). The V gene lost 5 bases and the J gene lost 12 bases, with 26 bases spanning the gap. Germline assignment: CDR1 SNHLY and CDR2 FYNNEI. The CDR3 has 15 residues. The CDR3 DNA is TGTGCCAGCAGTCCGGCGGCGAGACAGGCCCCTGCCGTGTACTTC. Residues: CASSPAARQAPAVYF. Based on the CDR3 plus reference TRBV2 and TRBJ2-7, the full variable domain is EPEVTQTPSHQVTQMGQEVILRCVPISNHLYFYWYRQILGQKVEFLVSFYNNEISEKSEIFDDQFSVERPDGSNFTLKIRSTKLEDSAMYFCASSPAARQAPAVYFGPGTRLTVT.

The J gene is TRBJ2-3, the V gene TRBV4-1; D remains ambiguous. The V gene lost 1 base and the J gene lost 0 bases, with 8 bases spanning the gap. From germline, CDR1 is MGHRA and CDR2 YSYEKL. This CDR3 has 15 amino acids. CDR3 DNA: TGCGCCAGCAGCCAAGCCGCGGCTAGCACAGATACGCAGTATTTT. This sequence encodes CASSQAAASTDTQYF.

The chain couples TRBV7-6 to TRBJ2-2; D is ambiguous. V was trimmed by 3 bases and J by 1 base, leaving 6 bases between them. Germline V lookup: CDR1 SGHVS, CDR2 FNYEAQ. The CDR3 has 14 amino acids. In DNA form, the CDR3 reads TGTGCCAGCAGCTTTCGACAGAACACCGGGGAGCTGTTTTTT. This gives the protein CASSFRQNTGELFF.

The V call is TRBV4-1, the J call TRBJ1-4; D gene uncertain. With 1 base removed from V and 7 bases from J, the gap between germline ends came to 13 bases. The germline CDR1 and CDR2 sequences are MGHRA and YSYEKL. The CDR3 is 15 residues long. CDR3 bases: TGCGCCAGCAGCCAAGGAAGGCCAGGATCTGAAAAACTGTTTTTT. Encoded protein: CASSQGRPGSEKLFF.